This entry lists 24 T cell receptor beta chains sequenced from one sample in a study of brain T cells in children with intractable seizures. Time point defined: blood from clinic visit 5 months post-surgery; TSC patient then seizure free. Libraries were prepared by immunoSEQ multiplex PCR; TCRdb keeps only in-frame clonotypes and omits some of them. The sample lists 300,000 to 400,000 clones; over 90% were seen once. The material sequenced was peripheral blood, taken roughly 5 months after surgery. The source of these receptors is a boy younger than two with tuberous sclerosis and intractable seizures.

The V and J genes are TRBV4-2 and TRBJ2-1; possibly TRBD2 for D (5 bases). Trimming took 3 bases from V and 0 from J, leaving 12 bases between them. CDR1 is LGHNA, CDR2 YNFKEQ, per germline. The CDR3 totals 16 residues. The CDR3 bases are TGTGCCAGCAGCCAGGACTTTCCCAGCTCCTACAATGAGCAGTTCTTC. Protein product: CASSQDFPSSYNEQFF.

The chain employs TRBV29-1 and TRBJ1-1; 7 nucleotides match TRBD1. The V gene end was trimmed by 3 bases and the J gene end by 4 bases; junction bases not matched to a gene: 2. CDR1 is SQVTM and CDR2 is ANQGSEA in the germline V gene. The CDR3 spans 12 residues. CDR3 loop: CSVDSGGTEAFF. CDR3 DNA sequence: TGCAGCGTTGATTCAGGGGGCACTGAAGCTTTCTTT.

V gene TRBV7-2 combines with J gene TRBJ1-5, with a tentative D call TRBD1 (6 bases). This CDR3 contains 13 residues. Trimming removed 5 bases from V and 5 bases from J, with 10 bases in between. Germline CDR1 SGHTA, CDR2 FQGNSA. The CDR3 DNA reads TGTGCCAGCAGCGCACAGGGCGATCAGCCCCAGCATTTT. Protein: CASSAQGDQPQHF.

The V and J genes are TRBV7-8 and TRBJ2-5; D gene ambiguous. The CDR3 is made up of 14 amino acids. Deletions cut 0 bases from V and 3 bases from J, with 8 bases between. CDR1 is SGHVS and CDR2 is FQNEAQ in the germline V gene. CDR3 region: CASSLARWEETQYF. For the CDR3, the DNA is TGTGCCAGCAGCTTAGCCAGGTGGGAAGAGACCCAGTACTTC. Filled out from reference TRBV7-8 and TRBJ2-5, the complete variable domain reads GAGVSQSPRYKVAKRGQDVALRCDPISGHVSLFWYQQALGQGPEFLTYFQNEAQLDKSGLPSDRFFAERPEGSVSTLKIQRTQQEDSAVYLCASSLARWEETQYFGPGTRLLVL.

V is TRBV30 and J is TRBJ2-1; tentative D call: TRBD1 (6 bases). The CDR3 length is 14 residues. V lost 4 bases and J 3 bases, leaving 13 bases between the germline ends. The V gene's germline CDR1 is GTSNPN and CDR2 SVGIG (reference sequence). This chain's CDR3 is CAWKRDISYNEQFF. The DNA for the CDR3 is TGTGCCTGGAAAAGGGACATTAGCTACAATGAGCAGTTCTTC.

This chain links TRBV12-3 or TRBV12-4 with TRBJ2-7, with D hard to call. This CDR3 is built from 11 residues. V lost 5 bases to trimming and J lost 2 bases, with 4 bases between them. The CDR3 reads CASSETYEQYF. In nucleotides, the CDR3 is TGTGCCAGCAGTGAGACCTACGAGCAGTACTTC.

V usage is TRBV11-2 and J usage is TRBJ2-5; 8 bases are shared with TRBD2. Germline CDR1 and CDR2: SGHAT and FQNNGV. V lost 3 bases and J lost 5; bases outside the gene matches: 11. This CDR3 has 16 amino acids. The CDR3 sequence: CASSFTERETLETQYF. CDR3 nucleotide sequence: TGTGCCAGCAGCTTCACTGAGCGGGAGACATTGGAGACCCAGTACTTC.

This chain links TRBV7-8 with TRBJ2-7; TRBD2 matches 10 bases. The CDR3 totals 15 residues. V shed 5 bases and J 1 base; nucleotides not matched to a gene: 5. Germline CDR1 reads SGHVS; CDR2 reads FQNEAQ. Here the CDR3 reads CASSILAGRSYEQYF. CDR3 bases: TGTGCCAGCAGCATACTAGCGGGAAGGTCCTACGAGCAGTACTTC.

The rearrangement uses TRBV3-1 (or the pseudogene TRBV3-2) and TRBJ2-3; the match to TRBD2 covers 16 bases. The CDR3 length is 18 residues. The V segment lost 4 bases and the J segment 4 bases; nucleotides outside the gene matches: 8. Per the germline V gene, CDR1 is LGHDT and CDR2 is YNNKEL (reference sequence). The DNA of the CDR3 is TGTGCCAGCAGCCCCCGCCTGGGACTAGCGGGAGGGGCAGATACGCAGTATTTT. Protein product: CASSPRLGLAGGADTQYF.

The chain carries TRBV19 and TRBJ1-2; TRBD1 might be the D (6 bases). Deletions cut 3 bases from V and 8 bases from J, with 13 bases between. The CDR3 covers 13 residues. Germline CDR1 is LNHDA and CDR2 is SQIVND (reference sequence). CDR3 loop: CASSMGASRGYTF. CDR3 nucleotide sequence: TGTGCCAGTAGTATGGGGGCCTCGAGGGGCTACACCTTC. The complete variable domain, with remaining parts taken from reference TRBV19 and TRBJ1-2, reads DGGITQSPKYLFRKEGQNVTLSCEQNLNHDAMYWYRQDPGQGLRLIYYSQIVNDFQKGDIAEGYSVSREKKESFPLTVTSAQKNPTAFYLCASSMGASRGYTFGSGTRLTVV.

This clone occurred once. The V call is TRBV7-9, the J call TRBJ2-7; TRBD2 might be the D (5 bases). Germline loops: CDR1 SEHNR, CDR2 FQNEAQ (reference sequence). CDR3 length: 12 amino acids. Between the trimmed V and J ends, which lost 8 bases and 6 bases, there was a span of 14 bases. CDR3 DNA sequence: TGTGCCAGCGGAGGCGAGGAAAGCGAGCAGTACTTC. Protein sequence: CASGGEESEQYF.

The V gene is TRBV19, the J gene TRBJ1-2; possibly TRBD1 for D (5 bases). The V end was cut by 5 bases, the J end by 6 bases, with 7 bases between. The V gene's germline CDR1 is LNHDA and CDR2 SQIVND (reference sequence). The CDR3 sequence is 11 residues long. In DNA, the CDR3 is TGTGCCAGTAGTCTAGGGGATGGCTACACCTTC. Its translation: CASSLGDGYTF.

The V and J genes are TRBV5-1 and TRBJ1-1; weak D call: TRBD1 (5 bases). Germline V lookup: CDR1 SGHRS, CDR2 YFSETQ. V was pared by 4 bases and J by 2 bases, with 21 bases between. The CDR3 runs to 17 residues. The CDR3 DNA sequence: TGCGCCAGCAGCGGGGGGACGGGCCGGTGGGGAAACACTGAAGCTTTCTTT. Translated, it gives CASSGGTGRWGNTEAFF.

The chain has TRBV9 and TRBJ2-5; 11 bases are a match to TRBD2. After removal of 2 bases from V and 5 bases from J, the junction contained 5 bases not matched to a gene. The germline CDR1 and CDR2 sequences are SGDLS and YYNGEE. This CDR3 spans 15 amino acids. CDR3 DNA: TGTGCCAGCAGCGTTACTAGCGGGAGTGTTGAGACCCAGTACTTC. Amino acid sequence: CASSVTSGSVETQYF.

This sequence joins TRBV19 and TRBJ1-1; D gene uncertain. This CDR3 is built from 13 residues. The V and J ends lost 3 bases and 0 bases respectively, with 5 bases between them. Germline assignment: CDR1 LNHDA and CDR2 SQIVND (reference sequence). The CDR3 region is CASSMRMNTEAFF. The CDR3 bases are TGTGCCAGTAGTATGAGGATGAACACTGAAGCTTTCTTT.

The chain joins TRBV4-1 to TRBJ2-7; TRBD1 matches at 7 bases. Unmatched junction bases numbered 12, after V lost 1 base and J lost 3 bases. Germline V gives CDR1 MGHRA, CDR2 YSYEKL. The CDR3 contains 17 residues. For the CDR3, the DNA is TGCGCCAGCAGCCAAGCTGGGACAGTTGGGTCAGGCTACGAGCAGTACTTC. Its protein product is CASSQAGTVGSGYEQYF.

The chain combines TRBV19 with TRBJ1-1, with TRBD1 matching 7 bases. CDR1 and CDR2 (germline): LNHDA, SQIVND (reference sequence). After removal of 1 base from V and 3 bases from J, the junction contained 2 bases not matched to a gene. The CDR3 sequence is 14 residues long. In nucleotides, the CDR3 is TGTGCCAGTAGTATAGCAGGGGGAGACACTGAAGCTTTCTTT. It is translated as CASSIAGGDTEAFF.

This rearrangement joins TRBV7-9 to TRBJ2-1; 9 bases map to TRBD1. The length of the CDR3 is 15 residues. Germline-derived CDR1 and CDR2 are SEHNR and FQNEAQ (reference sequence). The CDR3 spells CATEDWDRVLNEQFF. In nucleotides, the CDR3 is TGTGCAACTGAGGATTGGGACAGGGTATTGAATGAGCAGTTCTTC. Using reference TRBV7-9 and TRBJ2-1 for the parts outside the CDR3, the full variable domain is DTGVSQNPRHKITKRGQNVTFRCDPISEHNRLYWYRQTLGQGPEFLTYFQNEAQLEKSRLLSDRFSAERPKGSFSTLEIQRTEQGDSAMYLCATEDWDRVLNEQFFGPGTRLTVL.

This chain uses TRBV18 with TRBJ1-2; D possibly corresponds to TRBD1 (5 bases). In germline, CDR1 is KGHSH, CDR2 LQKENI. The V gene lost 3 bases and the J gene lost 4 bases, with 9 bases spanning the gap. The CDR3 has 13 amino acids. The CDR3, as DNA: TGTGCCAGCTCACCGGAGAGGGGCTATGGCTACACCTTC. Protein: CASSPERGYGYTF.

A word on this clone: This same CDR3 is encoded by further DNA sequences in the sample. The rearrangement uses TRBV10-3 and TRBJ2-7, with 9 positions matching TRBD2. The CDR3 totals 15 residues. CDR1 and CDR2 (germline): ENHRY, SYGVKD. The V segment lost 0 bases and the J segment 3 bases; nucleotides outside the gene matches: 3. CDR3 bases: TGTGCCATCAGTGAGTCCTATAGCGGGAGCTACGAGCAGTACTTC. This sequence encodes CAISESYSGSYEQYF.

This clone was recorded once. The V gene is TRBV13, the J gene TRBJ2-7, with 10 bases aligning to TRBD2. V lost 5 bases, J lost 5 bases, and 12 bases stayed unmatched. The CDR3 length is 16 residues. CDR1 is PRHDT, CDR2 FYEKMQ, per germline (reference sequence). CDR3 loop: CASSQLLAGGWDEQYF. CDR3 DNA sequence: TGTGCCAGCAGCCAACTATTAGCGGGAGGATGGGACGAGCAGTACTTC.

This rearrangement joins TRBV7-9 to TRBJ2-7; TRBD1 is a possible D gene (6 bases). This CDR3 is 13 amino acids long. Germline V gives CDR1 SEHNR, CDR2 FQNEAQ (reference sequence). Trimming took 5 bases from V and 6 from J, leaving 14 bases between them. CDR3 DNA sequence: TGTGCCAGCAGCCCCAACAGGGCTCGCGAGCAGTACTTC. Translated: CASSPNRAREQYF.

The chain couples TRBV27 to TRBJ1-4; possible D gene TRBD1, 6 bases. CDR3 length: 14 amino acids. V was cut by 3 bases and J by 4 bases, with 9 bases left in between. The germline gives CDR1 MNHEY, CDR2 SMNVEV (reference sequence). CDR3 loop: CASSLTGLNEKLFF. DNA of the CDR3: TGTGCCAGCAGTTTGACAGGCCTTAATGAAAAACTGTTTTTT.

This chain uses TRBV5-1 with TRBJ2-2; D remains unclear. Germline V gives CDR1 SGHRS, CDR2 YFSETQ. Trimming cost V 5 bases and J 6 bases, with 8 bases left between them. The CDR3 has 12 amino acids. CDR3 nucleotide sequence: TGCGCCAGCAGTCTAGAGGCCGGGGAGCTGTTTTTT. It encodes CASSLEAGELFF.